The 25 T cell receptor beta chains given below trace back to one sample, sequenced in a study of cytomegalovirus exposure and HLA in healthy donors. It was with 60 Vbeta and 13 Jbeta primers that the PCR ran. Data came from immunoSEQ multiplex PCR; TCRdb stores just in-frame clones and leaves some out. The sample shows about 160,000 clones, over 80% of them seen only once. The material sequenced was PBMCs. The receptors were sampled from a woman younger than 30 in good health and CMV-seronegative.

The chain uses TRBV15 and TRBJ2-7; tentatively, D is TRBD2 (7 bases). CDR1 is LNHNV and CDR2 is YYDKDF in the germline V gene (reference sequence). The CDR3 has 15 residues. V lost 4 bases to trimming and J lost 5 bases, with 18 bases between them. The CDR3 is CATSIRGRGIDEQYF. The CDR3 nucleotides are TGTGCCACCAGCATAAGGGGGAGGGGAATAGACGAGCAGTACTTC.

The rearrangement joins TRBV6-1 to TRBJ1-2; no definite D call. There are 13 residues in the CDR3. Germline-derived CDR1 and CDR2 are MNHNS and SASEGT. V gave up 2 bases and J gave up 8 bases, with 12 bases separating them. This CDR3 is CASSEPGPGGYTF. CDR3 sequence (DNA): TGTGCCAGCAGTGAACCCGGACCGGGAGGCTACACCTTC.

There are a few counts of this clone. V and J are TRBV5-4 and TRBJ2-4; 7 bases align to TRBD2. CDR3 size: 16 residues. The V segment lost 3 bases and the J segment 2 bases; nucleotides outside the gene matches: 8. The V gene's germline CDR1 is SGHNT and CDR2 YYREEE (reference sequence). CDR3 sequence reads: CASSSGGEGTKNIQYF. CDR3 nucleotide sequence: TGTGCCAGCAGCTCCGGCGGGGAGGGAACCAAAAACATTCAGTACTTC.

This chain uses TRBV10-3 with TRBJ1-2, with D perhaps matching TRBD1 (5 bases). The CDR3 runs 13 residues. Germline V CDR1 and CDR2: ENHRY, SYGVKD. V was clipped by 3 bases and J by 5 bases, with 10 bases between them. The CDR3 nucleotides read TGTGCCATCAGTGAACAGGCCGAGTATGGCTACACCTTC. This codes for CAISEQAEYGYTF.

The chain has TRBV28 and TRBJ1-3, with 7 positions matching TRBD1. Germline V gene sequence: CDR1 MDHEN, CDR2 SYDVKM. The J segment lost 2 bases and the V segment lost 4 bases, leaving 5 bases of the junction unmatched. There are 15 residues in the CDR3. The chain's CDR3 is CASSSQGKTGNTIYF. CDR3 DNA sequence: TGTGCCAGCAGTTCACAGGGGAAAACTGGAAACACCATATATTTT.

The chain combines TRBV10-3 with TRBJ1-1, with D unclear. The CDR3 is 12 residues long. The germline V and J ends were trimmed by 4 bases and 7 bases, with 10 bases remaining between them. Germline CDR1 ENHRY, CDR2 SYGVKD. DNA of the CDR3: TGTGCCATCAGTGGTAACAGAATTGAAGCTTTCTTT. This encodes CAISGNRIEAFF.

V is TRBV7-9 and J is TRBJ1-1, with 8 bases fitting TRBD1. V lost 7 bases, J lost 5 bases, and 6 bases stayed unmatched. The germline V gene has CDR1 SEHNR and CDR2 FQNEAQ (reference sequence). The length of the CDR3 is 13 residues. CDR3 sequence (DNA): TGTGCCAGCAACCTCGGACAGGGAACTGAAGCTTTCTTT. This gives the protein CASNLGQGTEAFF.

The chain joins TRBV25-1 to TRBJ2-7, with a tentative D call TRBD1 (5 bases). The CDR3 runs 13 residues. The V gene lost 4 bases and the J gene lost 2 bases, with 9 bases spanning the gap. Germline-derived CDR1 and CDR2 are MGHDK and SYGVNS. The chain's CDR3 is CASSGQLTYEQYF. CDR3 nucleotides: TGTGCCAGCAGTGGACAGCTTACCTACGAGCAGTACTTC.

The rearrangement links TRBV11-2 to TRBJ2-7; TRBD1 aligns across 9 bases. Germline V CDR1 and CDR2: SGHAT, FQNNGV. With 4 bases clipped from V and 5 bases from J, the junction kept 9 bases outside the gene matches. The CDR3 contains 15 residues. For the CDR3, the DNA is TGTGCCAGCAGCTCCACCGGACAGGGGTCGGACGAGCAGTACTTC. Encoded protein: CASSSTGQGSDEQYF.

The chain joins TRBV7-9 to TRBJ2-5, with D possibly matching TRBD2 (6 bases). CDR3 size: 13 residues. Germline CDR1 SEHNR, CDR2 FQNEAQ (reference sequence). V was pared by 2 bases and J by 9 bases, with 13 bases between. The CDR3 protein is CASSLRVREAQYF. The CDR3 nucleotides are TGTGCCAGCAGCTTAAGGGTTAGGGAGGCCCAGTACTTC.

The chain carries TRBV27 and TRBJ2-2, with D tentatively TRBD2 (6 bases). Per the germline V gene, CDR1 is MNHEY and CDR2 is SMNVEV (reference sequence). The V end was cut by 8 bases, the J end by 0 bases, with 10 bases between. The CDR3 extends over 14 amino acids. In nucleotides, the CDR3 is TGTGCCAGCTCAGGAGGGTCGAACACCGGGGAGCTGTTTTTT. Translation: CASSGGSNTGELFF.

This chain uses TRBV19 with TRBJ2-2; 7 bases are shared with TRBD1. The V gene's germline CDR1 is LNHDA and CDR2 SQIVND (reference sequence). The CDR3 loop spans 15 amino acids. V dropped 5 bases and J dropped 7; count of bases not matched to a gene: 10. CDR3 region: CASSDLQGVIGELFF. The CDR3 coding sequence is TGTGCCAGTAGTGATTTGCAGGGGGTAATCGGGGAGCTGTTTTTT.

The V and J genes are TRBV27 and TRBJ2-3, with 11 bases lining up with TRBD2. This CDR3 has 16 amino acids. With 5 bases clipped from V and 6 bases from J, the junction kept 10 bases outside the gene matches. Germline CDR1 is MNHEY and CDR2 is SMNVEV (reference sequence). The CDR3 DNA sequence: TGTGCCAGCAGTCAGGTTAGCGGGGGGGCCTTTGATACGCAGTATTTT. It encodes CASSQVSGGAFDTQYF.

In its sample, this clone was seen a few times. CDR3 in amino acids: CASSRGVGGSGNTIYF. The CDR3 DNA reads TGCGCCAGCAGCCGAGGGGTAGGGGGCTCTGGAAACACCATATATTTT. The rearrangement uses TRBV5-1 and TRBJ1-3, with D perhaps matching TRBD1 (6 bases). This CDR3 comprises 16 residues. V was trimmed by 4 bases and J by 0 bases, leaving 14 bases between them. The V gene's germline CDR1 is SGHRS and CDR2 YFSETQ.

V is TRBV4-1 and J is TRBJ1-5; no reliable D call. The CDR3 loop spans 16 amino acids. Germline CDR1 is MGHRA and CDR2 is YSYEKL. The V end lost 0 bases, the J end lost 0 bases, and 9 bases lay between the germline ends. Here the CDR3 reads CASSQDRVHSNQPQHF. CDR3 nucleotides: TGCGCCAGCAGCCAAGATCGGGTACATAGCAATCAGCCCCAGCATTTT.

In this sample, this clone turned up a few times. The gene calls are TRBV6-5 and TRBJ1-5; 8 positions match TRBD1. Trimming removed 0 bases from V and 10 bases from J; junction bases left unmatched: 8. The CDR3 covers 15 residues. Germline V lookup: CDR1 MNHEY, CDR2 SVGAGI. The CDR3 sequence is CASSYSTGEGAPQHF. In DNA, the CDR3 is TGTGCCAGCAGTTACTCGACAGGGGAAGGCGCACCCCAGCATTTT.

The chain is built from TRBV7-8 and TRBJ1-3, with TRBD1 identical over 8 bases. The CDR3 loop spans 16 amino acids. CDR1 and CDR2 from the germline V gene are SGHVS and FQNEAQ. Losses at the gene ends were 5 bases for V and 2 bases for J; bases not matched to a gene: 8. The CDR3 sequence is CASSSRGRSTGNTIYF. The CDR3 DNA follows: TGTGCCAGCAGCAGCAGGGGGCGTTCGACTGGAAACACCATATATTTT.

The chain employs TRBV27 and TRBJ2-5; 10 bases align to TRBD1. The junction had 6 bases not matched to a gene; V was cut back by 3 bases and J by 5 bases. The length of the CDR3 is 15 residues. Germline CDR1 MNHEY, CDR2 SMNVEV (reference sequence). CDR3 bases: TGTGCCAGCAGTTTCGGACAGGGGGTTTGGGAGACCCAGTACTTC. Encoded protein: CASSFGQGVWETQYF.

In this sample, this clone turned up once. The chain has TRBV18 and TRBJ1-2, with 9 bases matching TRBD1. The CDR3 consists of 17 residues. Germline V lookup: CDR1 KGHSH, CDR2 LQKENI. Germline trimming cut 3 bases from V and 0 bases from J; bases unmatched to any gene: 8. The CDR3 loop reads CASSPVDRGIPNYGYTF. The CDR3 DNA is TGTGCCAGCTCACCGGTCGACAGGGGGATTCCTAACTATGGCTACACCTTC.

J is TRBJ1-1 and V is TRBV4-1; perhaps TRBD1 as D (5 bases). This CDR3 has 14 amino acids. The V gene's germline CDR1 is MGHRA and CDR2 YSYEKL. V was trimmed by 3 bases and J by 1 base, leaving 9 bases between them. The CDR3 here is CASSHAGGNTEAFF. As DNA, the CDR3 is TGCGCCAGCAGCCACGCCGGGGGGAACACTGAAGCTTTCTTT.

The CDR3 reads CASSLGVSVGYEQFF. For the CDR3, the DNA is TGTGCCAGCAGCCTAGGGGTTTCCGTCGGGTATGAGCAGTTCTTC. The chain couples TRBV11-3 to TRBJ2-1; D possibly corresponds to TRBD1 (5 bases). V was trimmed by 5 bases and J by 8 bases, leaving 19 bases between them. Germline V gene data show CDR1 as SGHNT and CDR2 as YENEEA. The CDR3 is 15 residues long.

The chain recombines TRBV6-5 with TRBJ2-5, with D uncertain. The J call is doubtful: the DNA matches TRBJ2-7 better. Germline CDR1 reads MNHEY; CDR2 reads SVGAGI. The CDR3 contains 14 residues. CDR3 bases: TGTGCCAGCAGTCGGTGGCAGGCCACCTACGAGCAGTACTTC. Translation: CASSRWQATYEQYF.

This sequence joins TRBV7-9 and TRBJ1-1, with D hard to call. This CDR3 has 14 amino acids. Germline V lookup: CDR1 SEHNR, CDR2 FQNEAQ (reference sequence). Trimming stripped 2 bases from V and 3 bases from J, with 10 bases between. The DNA for the CDR3 is TGTGCCAGCAGCTTAACTCAGGTAGACACTGAAGCTTTCTTT. This codes for CASSLTQVDTEAFF.

The chain uses TRBV10-3 and TRBJ2-3; TRBD1 matches at 11 bases. CDR3 length equals 14 residues. The germline V gene has CDR1 ENHRY and CDR2 SYGVKD. Germline trimming cut 10 bases from V and 2 bases from J; bases unmatched to any gene: 5. The CDR3 region has the DNA TGTGCCACCGGGGACAGGGGGTTCACAGATACGCAGTATTTT. Its translation is CATGDRGFTDTQYF.

This sequence joins TRBV5-6 and TRBJ2-3, with 9 nucleotides matching TRBD2. The germline V gene encodes CDR1 SGHDT and CDR2 YYEEEE. This CDR3 is 15 amino acids long. The V gene end was trimmed by 1 base and the J gene end by 4 bases; junction bases not matched to a gene: 4. CDR3 protein: CASSLYAGGADTQYF. CDR3 bases: TGTGCCAGCAGCTTGTATGCGGGGGGGGCAGATACGCAGTATTTT.